These 28 T cell receptor beta chains share one sample of origin, sequenced in a study of cytomegalovirus exposure and HLA in healthy donors (dated by TCRdb to the late 2010s). The library came from the immunoSEQ multiplex PCR assay. For the multiplex PCR, a mixture combining 60 forward primers for TCR Vbeta segments and 13 reverse primers for TCR Jbeta segments was used. TCRdb retrieved this table from immuneACCESS and kept in-frame rearrangements only. Not all clones are present; in checked studies, unresolved V genes account for under half, and no reason is known for the remainder. Counted in this sample were about 200,000 clones; 81% of them appeared once. Jointly, the top ten make up around 1.9% of the sample. What was sequenced was PBMCs. These receptors came from a young man in good health and CMV-seronegative.

The gene calls are TRBV9 and TRBJ1-1, with 9 positions matching TRBD1. Losses at the gene ends were 4 bases for V and 4 bases for J; bases not matched to a gene: 8. Looked up from germline, CDR1 is SGDLS and CDR2 is YYNGEE. This CDR3 spans 15 amino acids. The CDR3: CASSPDRGMVTEAFF. The CDR3 region has the DNA TGTGCCAGCAGCCCGGACAGGGGAATGGTCACTGAAGCTTTCTTT.

The chain uses TRBV7-3 and TRBJ2-1, with 7 bases lining up with TRBD2. Germline CDR1 SGHTA, CDR2 FQGTGA. This CDR3 has 16 residues. The V segment lost 1 base and the J segment 3 bases; nucleotides outside the gene matches: 6. The CDR3 coding sequence is TGTGCCAGCAGCTTAAGAGCGGGGTTAATCTACAATGAGCAGTTCTTC. It encodes CASSLRAGLIYNEQFF. Based on the CDR3 plus reference TRBV7-3 and TRBJ2-1, the full variable domain is GAGVSQTPSNKVTEKGKYVELRCDPISGHTALYWYRQSLGQGPEFLIYFQGTGAADDSGLPNDRFFAVRPEGSVSTLKIQRTERGDSAVYLCASSLRAGLIYNEQFFGPGTRLTVL.

The V call is TRBV5-1, the J call TRBJ2-3, with TRBD1 matching over 8 bases. Trimming removed 0 bases from V and 5 bases from J; junction bases left unmatched: 8. The CDR3 spans 16 residues. Germline CDR1 and CDR2: SGHRS and YFSETQ. CDR3 residues: CASSLDGQGGKDTQYF. CDR3 nucleotides: TGCGCCAGCAGCTTGGATGGACAGGGTGGGAAAGATACGCAGTATTTT.

J is TRBJ2-7 and V is TRBV7-2, with 16 nucleotides matching TRBD2. The CDR3 is 16 amino acids. CDR1 and CDR2 from the germline V gene are SGHTA and FQGNSA. With V trimmed by 10 bases and J by 5 bases, 11 bases remained unmatched. In DNA form, the CDR3 reads TGTGCCACCAGAAAGGGACTAGCGGGGGGGCCCAACGAGCAGTACTTC. Translating it yields CATRKGLAGGPNEQYF.

This clone was detected only once. The J gene is TRBJ2-3, the V gene TRBV4-2; 12 bases align to TRBD2. In germline, CDR1 is LGHNA, CDR2 YNFKEQ. CDR3 length equals 18 residues. Unmatched junction bases numbered 7, after V lost 0 bases and J lost 3 bases. The CDR3 region has the DNA TGTGCCAGCAGCCAAGATGGGGCGACTAGCGGGAGTACAGATACGCAGTATTTT. It translates to CASSQDGATSGSTDTQYF.

This clone has more than one count but fewer than ten. V usage is TRBV28 and J usage is TRBJ2-7, with TRBD1 matching 7 bases. This CDR3 comprises 13 residues. With V trimmed by 7 bases and J by 4 bases, 7 bases remained unmatched. Germline V gene data show CDR1 as MDHEN and CDR2 as SYDVKM. Here the CDR3 reads CASTGRGSYEQYF. The CDR3 DNA sequence: TGTGCCAGCACTGGCAGGGGGTCGTACGAGCAGTACTTC. The full variable domain, rest sourced from reference TRBV28 and TRBJ2-7, is DVKVTQSSRYLVKRTGEKVFLECVQDMDHENMFWYRQDPGLGLRLIYFSYDVKMKEKGDIPEGYSVSREKKERFSLILESASTNQTSMYLCASTGRGSYEQYFGPGTRLTVT.

V is TRBV6-6 and J is TRBJ1-2; D is unresolved. Germline V gene lookup returns CDR1 MNHNY and CDR2 SVGAGI (reference sequence). CDR3 length equals 12 residues. The V end lost 2 bases, the J end lost 5 bases, and 6 bases lay between the germline ends. The chain's CDR3 is CASSYKEYGYTF. DNA of the CDR3: TGTGCCAGCAGTTACAAAGAGTATGGCTACACCTTC.

This rearrangement joins TRBV15 to TRBJ2-3, with a weak D call TRBD1 (5 bases). The CDR3 is 12 residues long. Germline loops: CDR1 LNHNV, CDR2 YYDKDF (reference sequence). The V gene lost 3 bases and the J gene lost 6 bases, with 7 bases spanning the gap. In DNA, the CDR3 is TGTGCCACCAGCAGCCACAGGGATACGCAGTATTTT. It codes for CATSSHRDTQYF. The full variable domain, its missing parts supplied by reference TRBV15 and TRBJ2-3, is DAMVIQNPRYQVTQFGKPVTLSCSQTLNHNVMYWYQQKSSQAPKLLFHYYDKDFNNEADTPDNFQSRRPNTSFCFLDIRSPGLGDTAMYLCATSSHRDTQYFGPGTRLTVL.

The V and J genes are TRBV2 and TRBJ2-3; 7 bases map to TRBD1. The V gene end was trimmed by 3 bases and the J gene end by 4 bases; junction bases not matched to a gene: 4. CDR3 length: 14 amino acids. Looked up from germline, CDR1 is SNHLY and CDR2 is FYNNEI. As DNA, the CDR3 is TGTGCCAGCAGTGACAGGACAGGTTCAGATACGCAGTATTTT. Amino acids: CASSDRTGSDTQYF.

The chain employs TRBV7-2 and TRBJ2-7; TRBD2 might be the D (7 bases). Germline CDR1 is SGHTA and CDR2 is FQGNSA. The CDR3 extends over 14 amino acids. V gave up 4 bases and J gave up 5 bases, with 15 bases separating them. Written as DNA, the CDR3 is TGTGCCAGCAGCTGGGGGGGGGCCCCAGACGAGCAGTACTTC. Amino acid sequence: CASSWGGAPDEQYF.

The rearrangement uses TRBV7-9 and TRBJ2-7; 8 nucleotides align to TRBD2. The germline V gene encodes CDR1 SEHNR and CDR2 FQNEAQ (reference sequence). This CDR3 region has 15 residues. The ends lost 4 bases at V and 1 base at J; junction bases unmatched: 6. CDR3 DNA: TGTGCCAGCAGCTCCCCGCGCGGGAGGTCCTACGAGCAGTACTTC. Residues: CASSSPRGRSYEQYF.

V usage is TRBV5-4 and J usage is TRBJ2-7, with TRBD1 matching over 9 bases. The CDR3 runs 15 residues. The ends lost 4 bases at V and 2 bases at J; junction bases unmatched: 7. Germline-derived CDR1 and CDR2 are SGHNT and YYREEE (reference sequence). CDR3 loop: CASSLGTGSPYEQYF. As DNA, the CDR3 is TGTGCCAGCAGCCTAGGGACAGGGAGTCCCTACGAGCAGTACTTC.

V and J are TRBV7-6 and TRBJ2-1; D ambiguous. Per germline, CDR1 SGHVS and CDR2 FNYEAQ. V lost 5 bases and J 9 bases, leaving 11 bases between the germline ends. The CDR3 runs to 12 residues. For the CDR3, the DNA is TGTGCCAGCAGCCCGTGGGCAGGTGAGCAGTTCTTC. This sequence encodes CASSPWAGEQFF.

This clone showed up just a few times. This sequence joins TRBV5-4 and TRBJ1-4; the D is unclear. The CDR3 length is 16 residues. Trimming pared 0 bases from V and 3 bases from J, leaving 12 bases between. Germline V CDR1 and CDR2: SGHNT, YYREEE (reference sequence). The CDR3 DNA reads as TGTGCCAGCAGCTTGGGTTCCAGTGTTTCTAATGAAAAACTGTTTTTT. It specifies CASSLGSSVSNEKLFF.

The chain uses TRBV7-2 and TRBJ1-5; D is unresolved. CDR3 length: 13 residues. Germline CDR1 and CDR2: SGHTA and FQGNSA. Trimming pared 5 bases from V and 7 bases from J, leaving 12 bases between. This chain's CDR3 is CASSASREQPQHF. CDR3 sequence (DNA): TGTGCCAGCAGCGCCAGCCGGGAGCAGCCCCAGCATTTT.

This chain links TRBV30 with TRBJ1-3, with 8 bases fitting TRBD1. J gave up 3 bases and V 2 bases, and 15 bases lay outside the gene matches. The CDR3 has 18 amino acids. CDR1 is GTSNPN and CDR2 is SVGIG in the germline V gene (reference sequence). As DNA, the CDR3 is TGTGCCTGGAGTCCGACACTATACTTGACAGGGGATGGAAACACCATATATTTT. It is translated as CAWSPTLYLTGDGNTIYF.

The rearrangement links TRBV11-3 to TRBJ2-2; 8 bases are shared with TRBD2. Trimming at V came to 5 bases and at J to 4 bases, leaving 3 bases not matched to a gene. The CDR3 consists of 14 residues. Germline V CDR1 and CDR2: SGHNT, YENEEA. As DNA, the CDR3 is TGTGCCAGCAGCGCAGGACTAGCCACCGGGGAGCTGTTTTTT. It is translated as CASSAGLATGELFF.

The chain employs TRBV19 and TRBJ1-1; possible D gene TRBD1, 6 bases. The germline V gene has CDR1 LNHDA and CDR2 SQIVND (reference sequence). Trimming removed 10 bases from V and 4 bases from J, with 10 bases in between. The CDR3 runs 11 residues. CDR3 protein: CAIRGGTEAFF. For the CDR3, the DNA is TGTGCCATCCGAGGGGGCACTGAAGCTTTCTTT.

The chain recombines TRBV9 with TRBJ2-5; 10 bases are a match to TRBD1. Per germline, CDR1 SGDLS and CDR2 YYNGEE. This CDR3 is built from 14 residues. V lost 0 bases, J lost 8 bases, and 4 bases stayed unmatched. Here the CDR3 reads CASSVAGQGGTQYF. The CDR3 DNA is TGTGCCAGCAGCGTAGCTGGACAGGGGGGAACCCAGTACTTC.

The CDR3 reads CASSFGPGGGVTEAFF. The DNA of the CDR3 is TGTGCCAGCAGTTTTGGCCCTGGTGGAGGGGTAACTGAAGCTTTCTTT. This rearrangement joins TRBV28 to TRBJ1-1, with D perhaps matching TRBD1 (5 bases). V gave up 3 bases and J gave up 5 bases, with 19 bases separating them. CDR1 and CDR2 from the germline V gene are MDHEN and SYDVKM. The CDR3 consists of 16 residues.

The CDR3 region is CASSQVASSWDEQYF. CDR3 DNA: TGCGCCAGCAGCCAAGTAGCCTCCTCGTGGGACGAGCAGTACTTC. The J gene is TRBJ2-7, the V gene TRBV4-3; D remains ambiguous. Germline V lookup: CDR1 LGHNA, CDR2 YSLEER. The CDR3 totals 15 residues. Trimming shortened V by 1 base and J by 5 bases, and 15 bases separated the two germline ends.

The J gene is TRBJ1-5, the V gene TRBV27, with D possibly being TRBD1 (6 bases). Per germline, CDR1 MNHEY and CDR2 SMNVEV (reference sequence). V was clipped by 6 bases and J by 7 bases, with 13 bases between them. The length of the CDR3 is 13 residues. CDR3 in DNA: TGTGCCAGCAGCGACAGGTCCAGGCAGCCCCAGCATTTT. This gives the protein CASSDRSRQPQHF.

This clone was observed a few times. The V and J genes are TRBV27 and TRBJ2-7; tentative D call: TRBD2 (6 bases). Germline V CDR1 and CDR2: MNHEY, SMNVEV (reference sequence). The CDR3 has 13 amino acids. V gave up 8 bases and J gave up 7 bases, with 18 bases separating them. In nucleotides, the CDR3 is TGTGCCAGCGCACTTAGGACTGCGGGGGAGCAGTACTTC. Translating it yields CASALRTAGEQYF.

The chain recombines TRBV2 with TRBJ1-2, with 7 bases aligning to TRBD1. CDR3 length equals 14 residues. The germline V gene has CDR1 SNHLY and CDR2 FYNNEI. The V segment lost 5 bases and the J segment 1 base; nucleotides outside the gene matches: 4. The CDR3 coding sequence is TGTGCCAGCAGTATTCAGGGGGATAACTATGGCTACACCTTC. Amino acid sequence: CASSIQGDNYGYTF.

The gene calls are TRBV4-2 and TRBJ1-1; D might be TRBD1 (5 bases). The CDR3 totals 14 residues. Germline assignment: CDR1 LGHNA and CDR2 YNFKEQ. Trimming cost V 0 bases and J 8 bases, with 13 bases left between them. CDR3 loop: CASSQEFGGGEAFF. The DNA of the CDR3 is TGTGCCAGCAGCCAAGAATTTGGGGGAGGGGAAGCTTTCTTT.

This rearrangement joins TRBV6-6 to TRBJ2-1; TRBD2 might be the D (5 bases). V lost 6 bases, J lost 9 bases, and 18 bases lay in between. This CDR3 spans 14 amino acids. Germline lookup yields CDR1 MNHNY and CDR2 SVGAGI (reference sequence). The CDR3 sequence is CASRTLPPAGEQFF. CDR3 DNA sequence: TGTGCCAGCAGGACGCTCCCACCCGCGGGTGAGCAGTTCTTC.

The chain employs TRBV12-5 and TRBJ2-3; 7 bases map to TRBD2. The CDR3 runs to 15 residues. V lost 3 bases and J lost 5; bases outside the gene matches: 8. From germline, CDR1 is LGHNT and CDR2 FRNRAP. The CDR3 region is CASGFPWGGVDTQYF. The DNA for the CDR3 is TGTGCTAGTGGTTTTCCCTGGGGGGGGGTAGATACGCAGTATTTT.

This clone showed up just once. The chain is built from TRBV13 and TRBJ2-5, with TRBD2 identical over 9 bases. Trimming took 1 base from V and 7 from J; bases not matched to a gene: 4. Germline lookup yields CDR1 PRHDT and CDR2 FYEKMQ (reference sequence). This CDR3 has 14 residues. CDR3 residues: CASSLALAGRTQYF. For the CDR3, the DNA is TGTGCCAGCAGCTTAGCACTAGCGGGCAGGACCCAGTACTTC.